The text below deals with one T cell receptor beta chain. The CDR3 is 15 amino acids. The V segment lost 0 bases and the J segment 8 bases; nucleotides outside the gene matches: 9. The germline V gene has CDR1 SGHRS and CDR2 YFSETQ. Sequencing was performed with immunoSEQ multiplex PCR; in TCRdb, only in-frame clones are kept and a portion is missing. In the table there are fewer than 200,000 clones, around 77% of which are singletons. This sample is part of a study of blood T cell repertoires in COVID-19. Study as a whole: Sources were T cells, B-cell-depleted T cells, or PBMCs; the material itself was cDNA or gDNA.

The specimen sequenced was peripheral blood. This sequence joins TRBV5-1 and TRBJ1-2, with 8 bases that match TRBD1. The TCR comes from a man aged 65 to 85 with active or convalescent COVID-19. The CDR3 sequence: CASSLDGQGRWGYTF. The CDR3 DNA is TGCGCCAGCAGCTTGGATGGACAGGGCCGGTGGGGCTACACCTTC.